These 7 T cell receptor beta chains share one sample of origin, sequenced in a study of neurological immune-mediated disorders. Time point given: technical triplicate 1. Via MiXCR, TCRdb re-called the 5' RACE reads, giving one row per CDR3 protein. The sample yields 40,000 or so distinct CDR3 sequences, more than 9.5% seen once. The sample taken for sequencing was PBMCs. These receptor sequences come from a man aged 55 to 69 with HTLV-1-associated myelopathy (HAM/TSP).

This clonotype showed up many times. The V call is TRBV7-3, the J call TRBJ2-3, with 10 bases that match TRBD1. The length of the CDR3 is 18 residues. The J segment lost 0 bases and the V segment lost 5 bases, leaving 11 bases of the junction unmatched. From germline, CDR1 is SGHTA and CDR2 FQGTGA. CDR3 in DNA: TGTGCCAGCAGCAGAACCGGGACAGGGGCCTCTAGCACAGATACGCAGTATTTT. As protein: CASSRTGTGASSTDTQYF.

This clonotype has at least ten counts. This rearrangement joins TRBV6-5 to TRBJ2-7; D may match TRBD1 or TRBD2 (5 bases each). V dropped 0 bases and J dropped 1 base, with 10 bases sitting between them. The CDR3 spans 15 residues. The germline V gene encodes CDR1 MNHEY and CDR2 SVGAGI. The CDR3 region is CASSYSGEPSYEQYF. The CDR3 coding sequence is TGTGCCAGCAGTTACTCGGGGGAACCATCCTACGAGCAGTACTTC.

This clonotype was seen ten or more times. This chain joins TRBV4-2 and TRBJ2-1, with 8 bases identical to TRBD2. Trimming took 0 bases from V and 4 from J; bases not matched to a gene: 8. Germline assignment: CDR1 LGHNA and CDR2 YNFKEQ. The CDR3 is 17 residues long. CDR3 residues: CASSQEAPGLGYNEQFF. Written as DNA, the CDR3 is TGTGCCAGCAGCCAAGAGGCGCCGGGACTAGGGTACAATGAGCAGTTCTTC.

The table lists this clonotype with many counts. In nucleotides, the CDR3 is TGCGCCAGCAGCCATCCCCCCGCGGGACCAGAGACCCAGTACTTC. This sequence encodes CASSHPPAGPETQYF. The chain is built from TRBV4-1 and TRBJ2-5; D is possibly TRBD2 (6 bases). Deletions cut 3 bases from V and 4 bases from J, with 15 bases between. Germline lookup yields CDR1 MGHRA and CDR2 YSYEKL. This CDR3 region has 15 residues.

This clonotype was seen repeatedly, ten times or more. V is TRBV19 and J is TRBJ2-7; D is perhaps TRBD1 (6 bases). Trimming shortened V by 5 bases and J by 4 bases, and 15 bases separated the two germline ends. The CDR3 sequence is 14 residues long. The germline gives CDR1 LNHDA, CDR2 SQIVND (reference sequence). The CDR3 loop reads CASSVRGEGYEQYF. The CDR3, as DNA: TGTGCCAGTAGTGTCAGGGGAGAGGGTTACGAGCAGTACTTC.

This clonotype has at least ten counts. The chain carries TRBV20-1 and TRBJ1-1; D perhaps matches TRBD1 (6 bases). Deletions cut 5 bases from V and 4 bases from J, with 17 bases between. The CDR3 is 14 residues long. CDR1 and CDR2 from the germline V gene are DFQATT and SNEGSKA (reference sequence). The CDR3 region has the DNA TGCAGTGCTTCTCAGGGGCCCAGGGGCACTGAAGCTTTCTTT. This encodes CSASQGPRGTEAFF.

This clonotype came up many times. V and J are TRBV28 and TRBJ1-1, with D possibly TRBD1 on 6 matching bases. Germline CDR1 reads MDHEN; CDR2 reads SYDVKM. Deletions cut 8 bases from V and 7 bases from J, with 11 bases between. CDR3 length: 11 residues. CDR3 nucleotides: TGTGCCAGCTCGGGGGCCTTTGAAGCTTTCTTT. As protein: CASSGAFEAFF.